This TCR beta chain was recovered during a study of neurological immune-mediated disorders. This CDR3 comprises 15 residues. After removal of 4 bases from V and 5 bases from J, the junction contained 5 bases not matched to a gene. The germline CDR1 and CDR2 sequences are SGHTA and FQGNSA. MiXCR was run by TCRdb on the 5' RACE reads, yielding one entry per CDR3 protein. This sample yields 20,000 to 30,000 distinct CDR3 sequences, of which 2% to 2.5% are seen a single time; 2% to 2.5% belongs to the top ten. In its sample, this clonotype was seen many times. The chain is built from TRBV7-2 and TRBJ2-1; 10 nucleotides line up with TRBD2. This clonotype was sampled from a woman between 50 and 59 years old with multiple sclerosis. The sample comprised PBMCs. The CDR3 bases are TGTGCCAGCAGCTCCCGGACTAGCGGAAACAATGAGCAGTTCTTC. Translating it yields CASSSRTSGNNEQFF.